One and the same sample provided the 29 T cell receptor beta chains below, sequenced in a study of OX40 agonist ivuxolimab in advanced cancers. Using immunoSEQ multiplex PCR, the repertoire was profiled, and TCRdb retains in-frame clones only, with some absent. The sample contains tens of thousands of clones, 80% of which appear only once. The sequenced sample was CD4+ or CD8+ T cells sorted from blood, obtained in a trial of the OX40 agonist ivuxolimab. These receptors all come from an adult with an advanced solid tumor such as melanoma, head and neck, liver or kidney cancer.

In DNA, the CDR3 is TGTGCCTGGAGTGATCACTTGGGACAGGGGCAGCCCCAGCATTTT. Protein: CAWSDHLGQGQPQHF. This rearrangement joins TRBV30 to TRBJ1-5; 10 nucleotides match TRBD1. The CDR3 is made up of 15 amino acids. The V and J ends lost 1 base and 7 bases, in that order; junction bases with no gene match: 7. From germline, CDR1 is GTSNPN and CDR2 SVGIG (reference sequence).

This chain uses TRBV5-6 with TRBJ2-5; D not resolved. The CDR3 consists of 12 residues. V gave up 1 base and J gave up 0 bases, with 1 base separating them. CDR1 is SGHDT and CDR2 is YYEEEE in the germline V gene. This chain's CDR3 is CASSLYQETQYF. CDR3 bases: TGTGCCAGCAGCTTGTACCAAGAGACCCAGTACTTC.

The chain employs TRBV2 and TRBJ1-6; weak D call: TRBD1 (5 bases). V was cut by 8 bases and J by 2 bases, with 13 bases left in between. The germline V gene encodes CDR1 SNHLY and CDR2 FYNNEI. This CDR3 region has 15 residues. The chain's CDR3 is CASHRVGAYNSPLHF. The DNA for the CDR3 is TGTGCCAGCCACAGAGTAGGGGCCTATAATTCACCCCTCCACTTT. Together with reference TRBV2 and TRBJ1-6, the CDR3 gives the full variable domain: EPEVTQTPSHQVTQMGQEVILRCVPISNHLYFYWYRQILGQKVEFLVSFYNNEISEKSEIFDDQFSVERPDGSNFTLKIRSTKLEDSAMYFCASHRVGAYNSPLHFGNGTRLTVT.

This clone occurred a few times. The chain employs TRBV7-2 and TRBJ2-7, with D possibly matching TRBD1 (5 bases). The CDR3 length is 13 residues. V lost 2 bases, J lost 6 bases, and 11 bases lay in between. Germline CDR1 SGHTA, CDR2 FQGNSA. CDR3 amino acids: CASSLMEQGEQYF. CDR3 bases: TGTGCCAGCAGCTTAATGGAGCAGGGCGAGCAGTACTTC.

V and J are TRBV7-2 and TRBJ2-7; 10 nucleotides align to TRBD2. The V gene end was trimmed by 5 bases and the J gene end by 2 bases; junction bases not matched to a gene: 6. The CDR3 is 15 amino acids. Germline V gene lookup returns CDR1 SGHTA and CDR2 FQGNSA. The CDR3 coding sequence is TGTGCCAGCAGCGGAAGAGCGGGAGGGCCCTACGAGCAGTACTTC. It is translated as CASSGRAGGPYEQYF.

The rearrangement links TRBV5-4 to TRBJ2-7, with 7 bases that match TRBD1. The CDR3 is 17 amino acids. CDR1 and CDR2 from the germline V gene are SGHNT and YYREEE (reference sequence). V shed 4 bases and J 1 base; nucleotides not matched to a gene: 14. The CDR3 loop is CASSQGLTGAVSYEQYF. In DNA, the CDR3 is TGTGCCAGCAGCCAAGGTCTCACAGGGGCCGTATCCTACGAGCAGTACTTC.

The chain carries TRBV7-2 and TRBJ2-7; perhaps D is TRBD1 or TRBD2 (5 bases each). Looked up from germline, CDR1 is SGHTA and CDR2 is FQGNSA. The V gene lost 1 base and the J gene lost 7 bases, with 20 bases spanning the gap. The CDR3 is 16 amino acids. The DNA for the CDR3 is TGTGCCAGCAGCTTAGATCCGGGACGGGGTCTACGGGAGCAGTACTTC. Its translation is CASSLDPGRGLREQYF.

The V and J genes are TRBV6-5 and TRBJ1-5; D unclear. Germline CDR1 is MNHEY and CDR2 is SVGAGI. V lost 6 bases to trimming and J lost 6 bases, with 12 bases between them. The CDR3 covers 13 residues. The CDR3 nucleotides read TGTGCCAGCAGGGCCGAAGGCTCTCAGCCCCAGCATTTT. This gives the protein CASRAEGSQPQHF.

The V call is TRBV2, the J call TRBJ2-7; D gene uncertain. Germline values: CDR1 SNHLY, CDR2 FYNNEI. The V and J ends lost 3 bases and 7 bases respectively, with 13 bases between them. The CDR3 is made up of 13 amino acids. In DNA form, the CDR3 reads TGTGCCAGCAGTGAGAGCAGGCCAAGTGAGCAGTACTTC. Protein product: CASSESRPSEQYF.

This sequence joins TRBV21-1 and TRBJ2-1; the DNA was not used to check the table's D call, TRBD1. TRBV21-1 is marked as a pseudogene. The CDR3 is made up of 19 amino acids. CDR3 sequence (DNA): TGTGCCAGCAGCAAATCAGGGCTCTGGACAGCAAATACAGGAAATGAGCAGTTCTTC. It encodes CASSKSGLWTANTGNEQFF.

This chain's CDR3 is CASNKGMATDTQYF. The DNA for the CDR3 is TGTGCCAGCAACAAGGGGATGGCCACAGATACGCAGTATTTT. The chain has TRBV7-6 and TRBJ2-3; TRBD1 might be the D (5 bases). The CDR3 is 14 residues long. Trimming left V 7 bases short and J 2 bases short, with 13 bases between. Germline assignment: CDR1 SGHVS and CDR2 FNYEAQ.

This clone was seen a single time. This rearrangement joins TRBV18 to TRBJ1-4, with D unclear. The V end lost 4 bases, the J end lost 6 bases, and 9 bases lay between the germline ends. The CDR3 is made up of 13 amino acids. The germline V gene encodes CDR1 KGHSH and CDR2 LQKENI. CDR3 coding DNA: TGTGCCAGCTCACGGGGAGGGTATGAAAAACTGTTTTTT. Protein: CASSRGGYEKLFF.

The V gene is TRBV7-8, the J gene TRBJ2-4; no firm D call. The CDR3 has 16 residues. The V end lost 2 bases, the J end lost 1 base, and 12 bases lay between the germline ends. Germline V gene sequence: CDR1 SGHVS, CDR2 FQNEAQ. CDR3 DNA: TGTGCCAGCAGCTTACGGGTCCCTGGGGCCAAAAACATTCAGTACTTC. Translating it yields CASSLRVPGAKNIQYF. The full variable domain, rest sourced from reference TRBV7-8 and TRBJ2-4, is GAGVSQSPRYKVAKRGQDVALRCDPISGHVSLFWYQQALGQGPEFLTYFQNEAQLDKSGLPSDRFFAERPEGSVSTLKIQRTQQEDSAVYLCASSLRVPGAKNIQYFGAGTRLSVL.

The chain links TRBV23-1 to TRBJ2-7; D is unclear. TRBV23-1 is placed among ORFs of uncertain function. CDR3 length equals 15 residues. The V end lost 9 bases, the J end lost 7 bases, and 25 bases lay between the germline ends. The chain's CDR3 is CARPSRTSLRWEQYF. CDR3 coding DNA: TGCGCCAGGCCGTCCCGGACGTCCCTTCGTTGGGAGCAGTACTTC.

The chain has TRBV10-2 and TRBJ2-1; 14 nucleotides align to TRBD2. The ends lost 6 bases at V and 7 bases at J; junction bases unmatched: 5. Germline CDR1 and CDR2: WSHSY and SAAADI. The CDR3 runs 15 residues. The CDR3 sequence is CASSMGLAGVNEQFF. CDR3 DNA: TGCGCCAGCAGCATGGGACTAGCGGGAGTTAATGAGCAGTTCTTC.

J is TRBJ2-1 and V is TRBV4-3, with D tentatively TRBD2 (7 bases). Germline lookup yields CDR1 LGHNA and CDR2 YSLEER. This CDR3 spans 17 amino acids. V gave up 4 bases and J gave up 4 bases, with 20 bases separating them. The CDR3 region has the DNA TGCGCCAGCAGCCCAGGGCCAGAGGGAGGGGGTTACAATGAGCAGTTCTTC. It is translated as CASSPGPEGGGYNEQFF.

V is TRBV21-1 and J is TRBJ2-4; the D segment call TRBD1 is taken from the table without a DNA check. TRBV21-1 is reported as a pseudogene. The CDR3 is 16 amino acids. CDR3 in amino acids: CASSKTTTGVKNIQYF. The DNA of the CDR3 is TGTGCCAGCAGCAAAACAACCACAGGGGTCAAAAACATTCAGTACTTC.

The V call is TRBV6-5, the J call TRBJ2-5, with a weak D call TRBD2 (7 bases). Per germline, CDR1 MNHEY and CDR2 SVGAGI. Trimming removed 2 bases from V and 1 base from J, with 11 bases in between. CDR3 length: 15 amino acids. The CDR3 DNA sequence: TGTGCCAGCAGTTACACAGGGAGGGCCCAAGAGACCCAGTACTTC. It specifies CASSYTGRAQETQYF.

This clone was recorded once. The chain employs TRBV11-2 and TRBJ2-1; tentatively, D is TRBD2 (7 bases). In germline, CDR1 is SGHAT, CDR2 FQNNGV. This CDR3 comprises 17 residues. Trimming removed 2 bases from V and 0 bases from J, with 14 bases in between. In DNA form, the CDR3 reads TGTGCCAGCAGCTTATCTTGGGGGGGCCTCTCCTACAATGAGCAGTTCTTC. Encoded protein: CASSLSWGGLSYNEQFF.

The V and J genes are TRBV7-2 and TRBJ2-1; D is uncertain. CDR3 length equals 17 residues. Germline assignment: CDR1 SGHTA and CDR2 FQGNSA. V shed 2 bases and J shed 5 bases, with 19 bases lying between them. CDR3 protein: CASSLRPGLPSDNEQFF. In DNA form, the CDR3 reads TGTGCCAGCAGCTTAAGGCCGGGTCTCCCGTCGGACAATGAGCAGTTCTTC.

At least ten counts were recorded for this clone. The chain is built from TRBV7-3 and TRBJ1-5, with TRBD1 as a possible D gene (5 bases). Germline V gives CDR1 SGHTA, CDR2 FQGTGA. CDR3 size: 16 residues. The V end lost 5 bases, the J end lost 0 bases, and 14 bases lay between the germline ends. The CDR3 spells CASSPRRGDSNQPQHF. As DNA, the CDR3 is TGTGCCAGCAGCCCCCGTCGGGGGGATAGCAATCAGCCCCAGCATTTT. Looking up the rest from reference TRBV7-3 and TRBJ1-5 gives the full variable domain: GAGVSQTPSNKVTEKGKYVELRCDPISGHTALYWYRQSLGQGPEFLIYFQGTGAADDSGLPNDRFFAVRPEGSVSTLKIQRTERGDSAVYLCASSPRRGDSNQPQHFGDGTRLSIL.

This chain links TRBV4-1 with TRBJ1-1; D is unresolved. The CDR3 spans 13 residues. V was shortened by 0 bases and J by 10 bases, with 12 bases between the two germline ends. Germline V lookup: CDR1 MGHRA, CDR2 YSYEKL. The chain's CDR3 is CASSQDLSQVAFF. DNA for the CDR3: TGCGCCAGCAGCCAAGATCTCAGTCAGGTAGCTTTCTTT.

The chain is built from TRBV18 and TRBJ2-1, with 11 bases fitting TRBD1. The germline CDR1 and CDR2 sequences are KGHSH and LQKENI. Trimming cost V 3 bases and J 4 bases; bases outside gene matches: 2. CDR3 length: 15 residues. DNA of the CDR3: TGTGCCAGCTCACCGGGACAGGGGGTGTACAATGAGCAGTTCTTC. It translates to CASSPGQGVYNEQFF.

The CDR3 nucleotides are TGTGCCAGCAGCGCCCAGACAGGGGGCACTGAAGCTTTCTTT. Protein product: CASSAQTGGTEAFF. The chain combines TRBV7-2 with TRBJ1-1; TRBD1 matches 9 bases. V lost 5 bases to trimming and J lost 4 bases; unmatched junction nucleotides: 5. CDR1 is SGHTA, CDR2 FQGNSA, per germline. The CDR3 has 14 amino acids.

CDR3 nucleotides: TGTGCCAGCAGTGTAGGGGGCGCTGGGGCCAACGTCCTGACTTTC. Its protein is CASSVGGAGANVLTF. The chain employs TRBV6-4 and TRBJ2-6; 7 nucleotides match TRBD1. The germline gives CDR1 MRHNA, CDR2 SNTAGT. The CDR3 covers 15 residues. The V and J ends lost 4 bases and 2 bases, in that order; junction bases with no gene match: 2.

The CDR3 DNA follows: TGTGCCAGCAGTTACTCAAAGGCTGGGAAATATGGCTACACCTTC. Its protein is CASSYSKAGKYGYTF. The chain joins TRBV6-5 to TRBJ1-2, with D uncertain. Trimming shortened V by 0 bases and J by 5 bases, and 13 bases separated the two germline ends. CDR3 size: 15 residues. Germline V gene lookup returns CDR1 MNHEY and CDR2 SVGAGI.

This clone showed up just once. The genes are TRBV18 and TRBJ1-1; 8 bases align to TRBD1. After removal of 2 bases from V and 8 bases from J, the junction contained 7 bases not matched to a gene. This CDR3 is 14 amino acids long. Per germline, CDR1 KGHSH and CDR2 LQKENI. CDR3 sequence: CASSPGTGLGEAFF. The CDR3 bases are TGTGCCAGCTCACCAGGGACAGGACTCGGGGAAGCTTTCTTT. Drawing the rest from reference TRBV18 and TRBJ1-1, the complete variable domain is NAGVMQNPRHLVRRRGQEARLRCSPMKGHSHVYWYRQLPEEGLKFMVYLQKENIIDESGMPKERFSAEFPKEGPSILRIQQVVRGDSAAYFCASSPGTGLGEAFFGQGTRLTVV.

This clone was counted between two and nine times. The CDR3 sequence: CASRDSSNQPQHF. The DNA for the CDR3 is TGTGCCAGCAGGGACAGTAGCAATCAGCCCCAGCATTTT. The V and J genes are TRBV6-1 and TRBJ1-5, with D possibly being TRBD1 (6 bases). The CDR3 is made up of 13 amino acids. Trimming shortened V by 6 bases and J by 0 bases, and 6 bases separated the two germline ends. The germline gives CDR1 MNHNS, CDR2 SASEGT.

This clone was observed a single time. For the CDR3, the DNA is TGTGCCAGCAGTTTCCAGACTCGGATTCAGTACTTC. This gives the protein CASSFQTRIQYF. This chain uses TRBV28 with TRBJ2-4; D unclear. CDR1 and CDR2 (germline): MDHEN, SYDVKM. Trimming took off 3 bases at V and 10 bases at J, with 10 bases between the two ends. The CDR3 runs 12 residues.